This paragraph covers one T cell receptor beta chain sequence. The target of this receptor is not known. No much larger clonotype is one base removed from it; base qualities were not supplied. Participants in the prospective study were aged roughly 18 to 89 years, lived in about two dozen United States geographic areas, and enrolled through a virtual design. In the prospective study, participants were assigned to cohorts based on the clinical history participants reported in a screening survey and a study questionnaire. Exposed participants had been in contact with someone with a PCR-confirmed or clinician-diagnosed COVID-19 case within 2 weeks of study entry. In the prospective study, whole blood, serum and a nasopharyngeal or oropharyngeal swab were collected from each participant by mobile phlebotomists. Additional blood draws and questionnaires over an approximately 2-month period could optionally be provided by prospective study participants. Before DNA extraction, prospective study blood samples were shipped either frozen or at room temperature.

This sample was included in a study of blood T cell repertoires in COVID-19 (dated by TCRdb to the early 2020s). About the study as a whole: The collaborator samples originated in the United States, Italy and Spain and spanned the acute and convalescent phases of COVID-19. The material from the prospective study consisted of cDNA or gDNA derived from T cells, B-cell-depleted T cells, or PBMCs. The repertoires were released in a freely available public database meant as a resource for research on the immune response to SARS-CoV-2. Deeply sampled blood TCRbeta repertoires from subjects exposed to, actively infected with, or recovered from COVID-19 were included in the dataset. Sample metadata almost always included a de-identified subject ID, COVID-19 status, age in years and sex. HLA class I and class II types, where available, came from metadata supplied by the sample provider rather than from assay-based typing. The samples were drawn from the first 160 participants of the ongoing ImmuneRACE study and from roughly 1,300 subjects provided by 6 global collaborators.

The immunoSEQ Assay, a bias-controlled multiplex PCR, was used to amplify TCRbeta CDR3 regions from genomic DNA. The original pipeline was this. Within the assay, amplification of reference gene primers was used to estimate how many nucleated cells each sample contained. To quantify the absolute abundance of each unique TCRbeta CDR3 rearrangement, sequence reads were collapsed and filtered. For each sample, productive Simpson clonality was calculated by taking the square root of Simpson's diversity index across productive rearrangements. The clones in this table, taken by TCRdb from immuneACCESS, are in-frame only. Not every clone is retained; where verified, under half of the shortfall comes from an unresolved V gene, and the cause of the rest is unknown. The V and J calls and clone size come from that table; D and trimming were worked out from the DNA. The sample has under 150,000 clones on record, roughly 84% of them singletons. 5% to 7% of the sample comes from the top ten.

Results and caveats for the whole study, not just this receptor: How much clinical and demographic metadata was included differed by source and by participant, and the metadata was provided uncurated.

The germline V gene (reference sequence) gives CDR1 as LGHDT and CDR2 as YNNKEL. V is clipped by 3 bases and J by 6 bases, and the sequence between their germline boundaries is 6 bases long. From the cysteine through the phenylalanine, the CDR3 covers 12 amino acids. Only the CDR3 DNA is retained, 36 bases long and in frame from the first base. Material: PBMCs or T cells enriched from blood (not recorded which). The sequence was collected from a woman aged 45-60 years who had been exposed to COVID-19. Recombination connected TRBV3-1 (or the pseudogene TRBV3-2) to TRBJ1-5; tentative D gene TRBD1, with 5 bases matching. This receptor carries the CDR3 CASSQGGQPQHF. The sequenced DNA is TGTGCCAGCAGCCAGGGGGGTCAGCCCCAGCATTTT.